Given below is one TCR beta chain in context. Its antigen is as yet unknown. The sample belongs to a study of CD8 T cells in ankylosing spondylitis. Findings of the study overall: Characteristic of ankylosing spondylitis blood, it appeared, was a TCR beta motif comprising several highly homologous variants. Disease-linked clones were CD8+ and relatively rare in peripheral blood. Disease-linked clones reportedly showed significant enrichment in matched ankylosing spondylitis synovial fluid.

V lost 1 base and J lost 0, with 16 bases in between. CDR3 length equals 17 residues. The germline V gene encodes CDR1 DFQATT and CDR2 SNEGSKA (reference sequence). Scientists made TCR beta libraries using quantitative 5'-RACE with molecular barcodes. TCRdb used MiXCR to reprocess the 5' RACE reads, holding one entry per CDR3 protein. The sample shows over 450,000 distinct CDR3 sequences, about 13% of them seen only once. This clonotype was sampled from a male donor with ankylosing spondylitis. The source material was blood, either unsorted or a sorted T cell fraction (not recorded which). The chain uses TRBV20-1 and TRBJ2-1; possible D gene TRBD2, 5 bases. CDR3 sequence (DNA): TGCAGTGCTAGAGGAACTGGTAGCGTATACTCCTACAATGAGCAGTTCTTC. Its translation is CSARGTGSVYSYNEQFF.